One and the same sample provided the 14 T cell receptor beta chains below, sequenced in a study of T cell changes during pregnancy in multiple sclerosis (dated by TCRdb to about 2019). Libraries were constructed by the immunoSEQ multiplex PCR assay. Entries here come from immuneACCESS through TCRdb and include only in-frame sequences with V and J called. Some clones fail to appear in such tables; in the studies checked, an unresolved V gene covers under half of the shortfall, and the cause of the remainder is unknown. The sample has 60,000 to 70,000 clones on record, more than 85% of them singletons. The top ten clones comprise 1.4% of the sample. Sequencing used peripheral blood, obtained in the second trimester of pregnancy. Every receptor here comes from a female donor with multiple sclerosis, enrolled in a pregnancy study.

CDR3 sequence: CASSLSSGSPYNEQFF. CDR3 in DNA: TGTGCCAGCAGCTTGTCTAGCGGGAGCCCCTACAATGAGCAGTTCTTC. The chain employs TRBV5-6 and TRBJ2-1; TRBD2 aligns across 10 bases. This CDR3 is built from 16 residues. V gave up 1 base and J gave up 2 bases; unmatched junction bases: 3. CDR1 and CDR2 (germline): SGHDT, YYEEEE.

CDR3 sequence reads: CASSQQGVGYGYTF. CDR3 bases: TGTGCCAGCAGCCAACAGGGTGTGGGGTATGGCTACACCTTC. The rearrangement links TRBV5-6 to TRBJ1-2, with D perhaps TRBD1 (6 bases). V gave up 4 bases and J gave up 5 bases, with 15 bases separating them. CDR1 is SGHDT, CDR2 YYEEEE, per germline. This CDR3 spans 14 amino acids. Using reference TRBV5-6 and TRBJ1-2 for the parts outside the CDR3, the full variable domain is DAGVTQSPTHLIKTRGQQVTLRCSPKSGHDTVSWYQQALGQGPQFIFQYYEEEERQRGNFPDRFSGHQFPNYSSELNVNALLLGDSALYLCASSQQGVGYGYTFGSGTRLTVV.

The chain carries TRBV2 and TRBJ2-5, with 8 bases lining up with TRBD2. The CDR3 spans 13 residues. Germline values: CDR1 SNHLY, CDR2 FYNNEI. The V and J ends lost 4 bases and 4 bases, in that order; junction bases with no gene match: 2. CDR3 sequence: CASSGREGETQYF. CDR3 sequence (DNA): TGTGCCAGCAGTGGACGGGAGGGAGAGACCCAGTACTTC.

Remarks on this clone: The sample has other DNA sequences that encode this CDR3 too. The chain carries TRBV6-1 and TRBJ1-2; 7 positions agree with TRBD1. V lost 6 bases and J lost 4; bases outside the gene matches: 11. The CDR3 consists of 15 residues. The germline CDR1 and CDR2 sequences are MNHNS and SASEGT. Written as DNA, the CDR3 is TGTGCCAGCAGGTTGGGGGAGACAGGGACCTATGGCTACACCTTC. Its protein product is CASRLGETGTYGYTF.

In the case of this clone: The junction departs from the called germline gene at one end, perhaps through a read error. The genes are TRBV10-3 and TRBJ1-1, with D possibly being TRBD1 (6 bases). Germline CDR1 ENHRY, CDR2 SYGVKD. This CDR3 comprises 13 residues. The CDR3 DNA is TGTGCCATCACTGAGGGGGGGATCGGTGACGCTTTCTTT. Residues: CAITEGGIGDAFF.

The V and J genes are TRBV5-1 and TRBJ2-1; 10 nucleotides align to TRBD2. With V trimmed by 0 bases and J by 9 bases, 12 bases remained unmatched. Per germline, CDR1 SGHRS and CDR2 YFSETQ. The CDR3 is 17 amino acids. The CDR3 DNA reads TGCGCCAGCAGCTTGGCCCTAGCGGGAGAGGTCAGGGGTGAGCAGTTCTTC. It is translated as CASSLALAGEVRGEQFF.

CDR3 in DNA: TGTGCCAGCAGCGTATTGACTCCCGGACTAGCGGCCTCCTACGAGCAGTACTTC. Translated: CASSVLTPGLAASYEQYF. V and J are TRBV9 and TRBJ2-7, with 10 bases lining up with TRBD2. This CDR3 has 18 amino acids. The junction had 10 bases not matched to a gene; V was cut back by 1 base and J by 0 bases. From germline, CDR1 is SGDLS and CDR2 YYNGEE. Filled out from reference TRBV9 and TRBJ2-7, the complete variable domain reads DSGVTQTPKHLITATGQRVTLRCSPRSGDLSVYWYQQSLDQGLQFLIQYYNGEERAKGNILERFSAQQFPDLHSELNLSSLELGDSALYFCASSVLTPGLAASYEQYFGPGTRLTVT.

The chain recombines TRBV14 with TRBJ2-6, with D tentatively TRBD1 (6 bases). The CDR3 runs to 19 residues. The V gene's germline CDR1 is SGHDN and CDR2 FVKESK. Deletions cut 0 bases from V and 3 bases from J, with 18 bases between. CDR3 loop: CASSQDRTGWGFGANVLTF. Written as DNA, the CDR3 is TGTGCCAGCAGCCAAGATCGAACAGGGTGGGGATTTGGGGCCAACGTCCTGACTTTC. Supplemented by reference TRBV14 and TRBJ2-6, the full variable domain reads EAGVTQFPSHSVIEKGQTVTLRCDPISGHDNLYWYRRVMGKEIKFLLHFVKESKQDESGMPNNRFLAERTGGTYSTLKVQPAELEDSGVYFCASSQDRTGWGFGANVLTFGAGSRLTVL.

The genes are TRBV27 and TRBJ2-1, with D possibly matching TRBD2 (5 bases). Deletions cut 5 bases from V and 3 bases from J, with 8 bases between. Germline values: CDR1 MNHEY, CDR2 SMNVEV (reference sequence). This CDR3 region has 13 residues. For the CDR3, the DNA is TGTGCCAGCAGTCAGACTAACTACAATGAGCAGTTCTTC. Protein: CASSQTNYNEQFF.

The V gene is TRBV27, the J gene TRBJ1-1, with 7 bases lining up with TRBD1. This CDR3 region has 17 residues. From germline, CDR1 is MNHEY and CDR2 SMNVEV (reference sequence). Trimming at V came to 0 bases and at J to 0 bases, leaving 7 bases not matched to a gene. The CDR3 loop reads CASSLSFWDSMNTEAFF. The CDR3 nucleotides are TGTGCCAGCAGTTTATCGTTTTGGGACAGCATGAACACTGAAGCTTTCTTT.

Concerning this clone: The junction shows a germline mismatch at one end, possibly a read error. This CDR3 is also generated by other DNA sequences in the sample. This chain links TRBV4-3 with TRBJ1-6, with a tentative D call TRBD1 (5 bases). The CDR3 runs 16 residues. CDR1 is LGHNA, CDR2 YSLEER, per germline. The CDR3 loop is CASSQERGGYNSPLHF. CDR3 in DNA: TGCGCTAGCAGCCAAGAGAGGGGAGGGTATAATTCACCCCTCCACTTT.

The CDR3 nucleotides are TGTGCCAGCTCACCTGGGACTAGCGCCTATACGCAGTATTTT. As protein: CASSPGTSAYTQYF. The chain combines TRBV18 with TRBJ2-3; 10 nucleotides line up with TRBD2. CDR3 length: 14 amino acids. The V gene end was trimmed by 3 bases and the J gene end by 7 bases; junction bases not matched to a gene: 4. Per germline, CDR1 KGHSH and CDR2 LQKENI.

This clone is a singleton in its sample. This sequence joins TRBV6-1 and TRBJ1-2, with 7 nucleotides matching TRBD1. The V and J ends lost 1 base and 5 bases, in that order; junction bases with no gene match: 7. From germline, CDR1 is MNHNS and CDR2 SASEGT. There are 15 residues in the CDR3. The CDR3 loop is CASSEDLRGRYGYTF. The DNA of the CDR3 is TGTGCCAGCAGTGAAGATTTGAGGGGGCGGTATGGCTACACCTTC.

This chain uses TRBV7-3 with TRBJ2-5; D may be TRBD2 (5 bases). CDR1 and CDR2 (germline): SGHTA, FQGTGA. Trimming left V 0 bases short and J 2 bases short, with 10 bases between. CDR3 length: 15 residues. DNA of the CDR3: TGTGCCAGCAGCTTAACAGGGAGCCCTCAAGAGACCCAGTACTTC. Its translation is CASSLTGSPQETQYF. Full variable domain (rest looked up from reference TRBV7-3 and TRBJ2-5): GAGVSQTPSNKVTEKGKYVELRCDPISGHTALYWYRQSLGQGPEFLIYFQGTGAADDSGLPNDRFFAVRPEGSVSTLKIQRTERGDSAVYLCASSLTGSPQETQYFGPGTRLLVL.